These T cell receptor beta chains were read from a single sample in a study of vaccination effects on CD4 cells after COVID-19. Their recognized antigens are unknown. The repertoire was sequenced with immunoSEQ multiplex PCR; TCRdb's copy has only in-frame clones and lacks some. The sample holds nearly 45,000 clones; approximately 77% are singletons and the top ten take over 8.5%. Source: CD4+ T cells from PBMCs cultured without peptide, taken after COVID-19 vaccination. The receptors were gathered from a human donor who received a COVID-19 vaccine. Each CDR3 is given with its conserved first and last residue. The D gene is left open where the match is weak. Not every row has a clone size; where given, it reads once, few, many or a size class.

d_gene,abundance,j_gene,v_gene,CDR3nt,CDR3aa
-,-,TRBJ2-2,TRBV30,TGTGCCTGGAGCGGAGTAGCGACCGGGGAGCTGTTTTTT,CAWSGVATGELFF
-,few,TRBJ1-1,TRBV2,TGTGCCAGCAGTGACAGCTTATTGAACACTGAAGCTTTCTTT,CASSDSLLNTEAFF
TRBD2,-,TRBJ2-7,TRBV4-2,TGTGCCAGCAGCCAAGCCACGCCGGGACTAGCGGAGGACTCCTACGAGCAGTACTTC,CASSQATPGLAEDSYEQYF
TRBD2,-,TRBJ2-1,TRBV27,TGTGCCAGCAGTTTACTGGCGGGAGCCCGCAATGAGCAGTTCTTC,CASSLLAGARNEQFF
-,-,TRBJ1-5,TRBV9,TGTGCCAGCAGCGTAGGCCGGTCTAGCAATCAGCCCCAGCATTTT,CASSVGRSSNQPQHF
-,-,TRBJ2-3,TRBV5-1,TGCGCCAGCAGCTCGGAAGTCACAGATACGCAGTATTTT,CASSSEVTDTQYF
-,-,TRBJ1-2,TRBV5-1,TGCGCCAGCAGCAGGGGCGGAGGAAATTATGGCTACACCTTC,CASSRGGGNYGYTF
-,-,TRBJ2-6,TRBV5-1,TGCGCCAGCAGCTTGGGGGGACTTACCTCTGGGGCCAACGTCCTGACTTTC,CASSLGGLTSGANVLTF
-,-,TRBJ2-5,TRBV2,TGTGCCAGCACGGAGCAACTCCAAGAGACCCAGTACTTC,CASTEQLQETQYF
-,few,TRBJ2-7,TRBV4-2,TGTGCCAGCAGCCAAGATCAAGGGGAAGGGGACTACGAGCAGTACTTC,CASSQDQGEGDYEQYF
TRBD2,-,TRBJ2-7,TRBV9,TGTGCCAGCAGCGTAGACCTAGCGGGAGTAACCGAGCAGTACTTC,CASSVDLAGVTEQYF
-,-,TRBJ1-1,TRBV5-1,TGCGCCAGCAGCCCCGTACTGAACACTGAAGCTTTCTTT,CASSPVLNTEAFF
TRBD2,few,TRBJ2-1,TRBV5-1,TGCGCCAGCAGCTTGACTAGCGGGGGACGTACAAGTGAGCAGTTCTTC,CASSLTSGGRTSEQFF
-,-,TRBJ2-7,TRBV15,TGTGCCACCAGCAGAGGGGACCTCATGTACGAGCAGTACTTC,CATSRGDLMYEQYF
-,-,TRBJ2-5,TRBV11-2,TGTGCCAGCAGCGAACAAGAGACCCAGTACTTC,CASSEQETQYF
-,once,TRBJ1-2,TRBV12-3/TRBV12-4,TGTGCCAGCAGTCGCGGACAGAACTATGGCTACACCTTC,CASSRGQNYGYTF
-,once,TRBJ1-1,TRBV5-1,TGCGCCAGCAGCTTGACAATAGGGCCCCAGGCAGCTTTCTTT,CASSLTIGPQAAFF